The table lists the clone carrying this T cell receptor beta chain with many counts. TCRdb recomputed calls from the 5' RACE reads with MiXCR, one row per CDR3 protein. The table records just over 250,000 distinct CDR3 sequences, over 4.5% of them present only once. This sample was taken from a study of T cells after yellow fever vaccination. V lost 2 bases, J lost 0 bases, and 9 bases lay in between. The CDR3 is 15 amino acids. The TCR sequence derives from a man younger than 35 who received the YFV17D yellow fever vaccine. The material sequenced was CD4+ T cells sorted from PBMCs, taken on the day of the yellow fever booster vaccination. V is TRBV12-3 or TRBV12-4 and J is TRBJ2-3; no clear D. The CDR3 region is CASSLSPVSTDTQYF. The CDR3 nucleotides read TGTGCCAGCAGTTTAAGTCCCGTGAGCACAGATACGCAGTATTTT.